The 3 T cell receptor beta chains listed next were all sequenced from one sample in a study of vaccination and CD4 T cells after COVID-19. Sequenced with the Oncomine TCR Beta short-read assay was DNA taken from cultured CD4+ T cells. TCRdb ran MiXCR on the PCR reads and lists one entry per CDR3 protein. The data contain 25,000 to 30,000 distinct CDR3 sequences, 50% of them singletons. Documented treatment: 10-day PBMC culture with coronavirus spike peptide pools or control peptides (ViraFEST assay). No antigen has been identified for these receptors. Sequenced material: CD4+ T cells from blood, cultured in vitro, taken before SARS-CoV-2 vaccination. Receptors originate from a human donor who received a COVID-19 vaccine.

This clonotype appeared a few times. V gene TRBV24-1 combines with J gene TRBJ2-3; 15 bases are a match to TRBD2. There are 19 residues in the CDR3. The trim removed 3 bases at V and 2 bases at J, leaving 8 bases unmatched. Germline V gene sequence: CDR1 KGHDR, CDR2 SFDVKD. The CDR3 loop is CATSDPGLAGGGPTDTQYF. CDR3 bases: TGTGCCACCAGTGATCCGGGACTAGCGGGGGGAGGACCCACAGATACGCAGTATTTT.

This clonotype was recorded only once. The genes are TRBV18 and TRBJ1-5; 10 bases agree with TRBD1. V shed 3 bases and J 6 bases; nucleotides not matched to a gene: 8. Looked up from germline, CDR1 is KGHSH and CDR2 is LQKENI. The CDR3 extends over 16 amino acids. The CDR3 region is CASSPPDRGFLQPQHF. As DNA, the CDR3 is TGTGCCAGCTCACCCCCGGACAGGGGGTTTCTTCAGCCCCAGCATTTT. The variable domain in full, with the rest retrieved from reference TRBV18 and TRBJ1-5, is NAGVMQNPRHLVRRRGQEARLRCSPMKGHSHVYWYRQLPEEGLKFMVYLQKENIIDESGMPKERFSAEFPKEGPSILRIQQVVRGDSAAYFCASSPPDRGFLQPQHFGDGTRLSIL.

The sample holds one count of this clonotype. The rearrangement joins TRBV19 to TRBJ2-1; D unclear. Trimming pared 4 bases from V and 1 base from J, leaving 8 bases between. This CDR3 region has 14 residues. The germline gives CDR1 LNHDA, CDR2 SQIVND (reference sequence). DNA of the CDR3: TGTGCCAGTAGTAAGCTAGTGTCCTACAATGAGCAGTTCTTC. Its protein is CASSKLVSYNEQFF.